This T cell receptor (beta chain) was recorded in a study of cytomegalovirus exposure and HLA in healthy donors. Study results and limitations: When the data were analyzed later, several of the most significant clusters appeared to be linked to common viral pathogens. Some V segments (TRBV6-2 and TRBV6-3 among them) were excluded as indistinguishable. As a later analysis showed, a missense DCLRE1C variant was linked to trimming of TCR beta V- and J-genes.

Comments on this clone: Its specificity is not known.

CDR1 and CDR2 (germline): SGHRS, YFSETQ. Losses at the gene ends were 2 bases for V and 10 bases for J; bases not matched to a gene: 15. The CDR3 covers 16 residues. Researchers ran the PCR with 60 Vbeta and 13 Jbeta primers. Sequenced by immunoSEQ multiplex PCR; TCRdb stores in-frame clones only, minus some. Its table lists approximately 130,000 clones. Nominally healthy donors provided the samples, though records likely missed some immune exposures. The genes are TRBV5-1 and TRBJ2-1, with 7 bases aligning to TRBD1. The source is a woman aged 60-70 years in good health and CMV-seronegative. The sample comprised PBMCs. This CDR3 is CASSFRRDSLLGEQFF. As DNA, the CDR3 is TGCGCCAGCAGCTTTCGCCGGGACAGCCTCCTAGGGGAGCAGTTCTTC.